The entry below describes one TCR beta chain. This entry comes from a study of blood T cell repertoires in COVID-19. Study-level background: COVID-19 samples, acute and convalescent, were from the United States, Italy and Spain.

Losses at the gene ends were 2 bases for V and 6 bases for J; bases not matched to a gene: 3. Germline-derived CDR1 and CDR2 are SGHRS and YFSETQ. The CDR3 length is 14 residues. Profiled with immunoSEQ multiplex PCR; TCRdb holds only in-frame clones, not every one. The sample includes roughly 250,000 clones, around 88% of them seen just once. The origin of this receptor is a woman in her thirties or forties with acute COVID-19. The sequencing input was PBMCs or T cells enriched from blood (not recorded which). The gene calls are TRBV5-1 and TRBJ1-2; 11 bases line up with TRBD1. Here the CDR3 reads CASSLGQGADGYTF. Here the CDR3 DNA reads TGCGCCAGCAGCTTAGGACAGGGGGCGGATGGCTACACCTTC.